The source of this TCR beta chain is a study of blood T cell repertoires in COVID-19. Overall study context: The United States, Italy and Spain were the sources of the acute and convalescent COVID-19 samples. T cells, B-cell-depleted T cells, or PBMCs supplied cDNA or gDNA.

V was pared by 5 bases and J by 1 base, with 11 bases between. Looked up from germline, CDR1 is ENHRY and CDR2 is SYGVKD. This CDR3 has 14 amino acids. Original processing notes: The authors estimated nucleated cell counts from reference gene primer amplification. Measured with immunoSEQ multiplex PCR; TCRdb has only the in-frame clones, and not every one. For V, J and clone size, that table is used; D and trimming come from the DNA. The table records about 310,000 clones, more than 75% of them present only once. The J gene is TRBJ1-1, the V gene TRBV10-3; tentative D call: TRBD1 (6 bases). Material for sequencing was peripheral blood. The TCR originated in a woman aged 45-65 years who had recovered from COVID-19. DNA for the CDR3: TGTGCCATCAGTTTACAGGGTGAGAACACTGAAGCTTTCTTT. This translates into CAISLQGENTEAFF.